This is a list of T cell receptor beta chains from one sample in a study of shared clonotypes between healthy human individuals. Here immunoSEQ multiplex PCR was the method, and the copy in TCRdb shows in-frame clones only, minus some. The sample carries about 1 million clones, around 75% recorded once. The sequenced material came from memory CD4+ T cells sorted from blood. These receptors all stem from a man younger than 35 in good health. Both conserved end residues are part of each CDR3. Part of the rows lack a size; the others show once, few, many or a class for expanded clones.

CDR3 protein | clone size | V gene | CDR3 length | J gene
CASSLQGDQPQHF | . | TRBV6-1 | 13 | TRBJ1-5
CASSQDPGQANTGELFF | . | TRBV4-3 | 17 | TRBJ2-2
CASSLARNTEAFF | few | TRBV11-2 | 13 | TRBJ1-1
CASSLEVGGEAFF | many | TRBV5-6 | 13 | TRBJ1-1
CASSLDGQPQHF | . | TRBV5-1 | 12 | TRBJ1-5
CASSLDRGRPQHF | . | TRBV5-4 | 13 | TRBJ1-5
CASRKGTVLEGIQYF | . | TRBV19 | 15 | TRBJ2-4
CASSVTGERGKLFF | . | TRBV9 | 14 | TRBJ1-4
CAISAQTEQYF | . | TRBV10-3 | 11 | TRBJ2-7
CASSYGRAYEQYF | . | TRBV6-5 | 13 | TRBJ2-7
CASSDIGRYGYTF | . | TRBV19 | 13 | TRBJ1-2
CASSPGSWETQYF | . | TRBV6-5 | 13 | TRBJ2-5
CASMGELRYF | . | TRBV21-1 | 10 | TRBJ2-7
CASSYSDSGNTIYF | few | TRBV6-6 | 14 | TRBJ1-3
CASSPPDTQYF | . | TRBV4-3 | 11 | TRBJ2-3
CASSLDGARETQYF | . | TRBV7-2 | 14 | TRBJ2-5
CASTPGGGGRNEQFF | . | TRBV28 | 15 | TRBJ2-1
CASTRGGAGYGYTF | . | TRBV27 | 14 | TRBJ1-2
CASSVGQGAGELFF | . | TRBV2 | 14 | TRBJ2-2
CAISDRAKDTQYF | once | TRBV10-3 | 13 | TRBJ2-3
CASSRTENNSPLHF | . | TRBV2 | 14 | TRBJ1-6
CASSQVVNNEQFF | . | TRBV4-1 | 13 | TRBJ2-1
CASSYLSAGTGELFF | . | TRBV6-6 | 15 | TRBJ2-2
CASSQHRDSTYDSYNSPLHF | . | TRBV4-3 | 20 | TRBJ1-6
CASSLDRGPDEQFF | few | TRBV7-9 | 14 | TRBJ2-1
CASNGRGYEQYF | . | TRBV28 | 12 | TRBJ2-7
CASSYSLGDEQFF | . | TRBV6-5 | 13 | TRBJ2-1
CASSPGLADTYNEQFF | . | TRBV14 | 16 | TRBJ2-1
CASEPRGGFIEQFF | . | TRBV7-9 | 14 | TRBJ2-1
CAISEAGGADTGELFF | . | TRBV10-3 | 16 | TRBJ2-2
CAWDRGVDKDEQYF | . | TRBV30 | 14 | TRBJ2-7
CASSTNRGALLYEQYF | . | TRBV7-3 | 16 | TRBJ2-7
CASSPKAGGFTDTQYF | . | TRBV9 | 16 | TRBJ2-3
CASSWTGSTDTQYF | . | TRBV25-1 | 14 | TRBJ2-3
CASSLEQSVSPLHF | . | TRBV7-9 | 14 | TRBJ1-6
CASSAFQETQYF | . | TRBV9 | 12 | TRBJ2-5
CSVEKGSSYNEQFF | . | TRBV29-1 | 14 | TRBJ2-1
CAWPTGTYTYEQYF | . | TRBV30 | 14 | TRBJ2-7
CASSLGTSGLSSYEQYF | . | TRBV11-2 | 17 | TRBJ2-7
CASRDPSSTEAFF | . | TRBV6-5 | 13 | TRBJ1-1
CASSPLRAGEGTDTQYF | . | TRBV7-2 | 17 | TRBJ2-3
CASSPRGGTESSYEQYF | few | TRBV4-1 | 17 | TRBJ2-7
CASSVSPGRREKLFF | . | TRBV2 | 15 | TRBJ1-4
CASSLQMGGETQYF | . | TRBV2 | 14 | TRBJ2-5
CASSPGVQGKGNQPQHF | . | TRBV18 | 17 | TRBJ1-5
CASISGPGGGYTF | . | TRBV6-1 | 13 | TRBJ1-2
CASSAQDRVYYGYTF | . | TRBV13 | 15 | TRBJ1-2
CASSPRASGSSGEQFF | . | TRBV5-1 | 16 | TRBJ2-1
CASSLDRGQQNTEAFF | . | TRBV18 | 16 | TRBJ1-1
CASSARTGNYEQYF | once | TRBV7-2 | 14 | TRBJ2-7
CASSPGQGGYDEQFF | . | TRBV19 | 15 | TRBJ2-1
CASSASTLHF | . | TRBV6-5 | 10 | TRBJ1-6
CASSSGTSGDNEQFF | . | TRBV5-1 | 15 | TRBJ2-1